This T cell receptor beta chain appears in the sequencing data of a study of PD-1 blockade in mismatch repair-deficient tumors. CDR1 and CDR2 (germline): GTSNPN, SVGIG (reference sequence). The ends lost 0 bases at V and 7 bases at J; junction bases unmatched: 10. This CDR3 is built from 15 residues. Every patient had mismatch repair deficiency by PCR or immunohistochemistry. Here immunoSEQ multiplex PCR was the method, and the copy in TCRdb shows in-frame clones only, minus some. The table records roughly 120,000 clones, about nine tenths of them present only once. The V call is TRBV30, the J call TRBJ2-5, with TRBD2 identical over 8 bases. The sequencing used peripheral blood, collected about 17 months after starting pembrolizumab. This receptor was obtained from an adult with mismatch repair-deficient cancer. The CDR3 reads CAWSVLSGRSGTQYF. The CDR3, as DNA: TGTGCCTGGAGTGTACTAAGCGGGAGATCGGGGACCCAGTACTTC. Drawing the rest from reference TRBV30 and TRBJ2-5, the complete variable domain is SQTIHQWPATLVQPVGSPLSLECTVEGTSNPNLYWYRQAAGRGLQLLFYSVGIGQISSEVPQNLSASRPQDRQFILSSKKLLLSDSGFYLCAWSVLSGRSGTQYFGPGTRLLVL.